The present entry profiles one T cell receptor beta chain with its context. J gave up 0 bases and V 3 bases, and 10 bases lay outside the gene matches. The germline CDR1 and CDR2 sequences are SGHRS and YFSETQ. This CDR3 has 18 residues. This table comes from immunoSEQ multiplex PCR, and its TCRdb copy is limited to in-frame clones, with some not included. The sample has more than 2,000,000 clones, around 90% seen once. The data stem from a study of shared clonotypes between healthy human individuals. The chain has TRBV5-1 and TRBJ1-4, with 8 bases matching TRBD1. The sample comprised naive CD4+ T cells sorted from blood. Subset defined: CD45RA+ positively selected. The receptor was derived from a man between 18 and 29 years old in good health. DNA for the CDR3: TGCGCCAGCAGCTCCGGGACAGGAGGGTTATCAACTAATGAAAAACTGTTTTTT. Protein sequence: CASSSGTGGLSTNEKLFF. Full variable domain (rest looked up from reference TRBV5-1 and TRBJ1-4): KAGVTQTPRYLIKTRGQQVTLSCSPISGHRSVSWYQQTPGQGLQFLFEYFSETQRNKGNFPGRFSGRQFSNSRSEMNVSTLELGDSALYLCASSSGTGGLSTNEKLFFGSGTQLSVL.